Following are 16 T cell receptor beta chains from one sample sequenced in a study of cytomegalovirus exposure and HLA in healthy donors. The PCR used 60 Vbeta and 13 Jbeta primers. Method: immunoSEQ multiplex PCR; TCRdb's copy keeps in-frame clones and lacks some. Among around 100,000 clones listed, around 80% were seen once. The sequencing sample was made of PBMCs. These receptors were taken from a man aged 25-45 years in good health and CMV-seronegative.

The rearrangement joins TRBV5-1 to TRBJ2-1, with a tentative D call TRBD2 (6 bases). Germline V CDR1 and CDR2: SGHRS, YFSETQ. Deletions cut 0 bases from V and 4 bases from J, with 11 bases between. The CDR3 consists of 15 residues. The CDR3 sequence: CASSLVAAIYNEQFF. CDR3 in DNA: TGCGCCAGCAGCTTGGTAGCGGCAATTTACAATGAGCAGTTCTTC.

CDR3 in amino acids: CASRGQEDSYEQYF. DNA for the CDR3: TGTGCCAGCAGAGGACAGGAGGACTCCTACGAGCAGTACTTC. This rearrangement joins TRBV6-6 to TRBJ2-7; 7 bases line up with TRBD1. The CDR3 has 14 residues. V shed 6 bases, J shed 0 bases, and the junction held 5 bases outside the gene matches. Germline CDR1 MNHNY, CDR2 SVGAGI (reference sequence).

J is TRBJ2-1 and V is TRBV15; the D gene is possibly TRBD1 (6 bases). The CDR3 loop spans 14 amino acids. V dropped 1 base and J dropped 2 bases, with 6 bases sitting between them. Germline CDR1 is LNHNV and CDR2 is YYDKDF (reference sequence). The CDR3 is CATSRGTAYNEQFF. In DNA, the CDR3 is TGTGCCACCAGCAGAGGGACAGCCTACAATGAGCAGTTCTTC.

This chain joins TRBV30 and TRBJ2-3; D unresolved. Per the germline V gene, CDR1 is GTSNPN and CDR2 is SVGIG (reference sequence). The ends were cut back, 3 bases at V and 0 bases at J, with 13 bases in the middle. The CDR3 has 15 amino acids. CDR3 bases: TGTGCCTGGAGCCCCGAGGTATCTAGCACAGATACGCAGTATTTT. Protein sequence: CAWSPEVSSTDTQYF.

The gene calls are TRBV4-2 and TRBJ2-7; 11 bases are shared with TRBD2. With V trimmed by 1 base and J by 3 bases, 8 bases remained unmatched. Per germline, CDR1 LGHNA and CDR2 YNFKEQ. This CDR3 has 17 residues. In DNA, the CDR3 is TGTGCCAGCAGCCAAGTAGACCTAGCGGGGGGCATCTACGAGCAGTACTTC. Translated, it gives CASSQVDLAGGIYEQYF.

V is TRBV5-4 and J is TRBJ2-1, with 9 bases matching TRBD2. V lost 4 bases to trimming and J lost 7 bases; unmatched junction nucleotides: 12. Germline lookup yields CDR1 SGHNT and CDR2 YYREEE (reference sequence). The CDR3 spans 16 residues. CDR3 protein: CASSPPAAGGVNEQFF. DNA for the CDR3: TGTGCCAGCAGCCCGCCGGCGGCGGGAGGGGTGAATGAGCAGTTCTTC.

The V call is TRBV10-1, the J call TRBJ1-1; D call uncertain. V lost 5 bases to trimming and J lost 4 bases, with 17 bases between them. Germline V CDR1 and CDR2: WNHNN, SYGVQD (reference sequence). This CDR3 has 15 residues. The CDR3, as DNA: TGCGCCAGCAGTCCAAGACCGAGTGGAGGCACTGAAGCTTTCTTT. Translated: CASSPRPSGGTEAFF.

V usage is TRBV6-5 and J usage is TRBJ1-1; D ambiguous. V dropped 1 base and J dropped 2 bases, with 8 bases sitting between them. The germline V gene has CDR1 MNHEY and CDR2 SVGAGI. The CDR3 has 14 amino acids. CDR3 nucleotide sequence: TGTGCCAGCAGTTACTTGCGGCAAAACACTGAAGCTTTCTTT. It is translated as CASSYLRQNTEAFF.

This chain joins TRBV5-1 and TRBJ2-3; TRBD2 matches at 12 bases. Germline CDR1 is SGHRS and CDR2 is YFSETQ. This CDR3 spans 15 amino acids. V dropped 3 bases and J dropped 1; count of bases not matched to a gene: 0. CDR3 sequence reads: CASSWTSGGTDTQYF. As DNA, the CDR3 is TGCGCCAGCAGCTGGACTAGCGGGGGCACAGATACGCAGTATTTT.

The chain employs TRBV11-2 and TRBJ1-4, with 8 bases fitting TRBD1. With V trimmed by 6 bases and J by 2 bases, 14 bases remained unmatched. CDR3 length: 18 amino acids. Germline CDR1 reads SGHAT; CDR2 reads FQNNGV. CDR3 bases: TGTGCCAGCAGACCTGGACAGGGCGGGGCTATTACTAATGAAAAACTGTTTTTT. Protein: CASRPGQGGAITNEKLFF.

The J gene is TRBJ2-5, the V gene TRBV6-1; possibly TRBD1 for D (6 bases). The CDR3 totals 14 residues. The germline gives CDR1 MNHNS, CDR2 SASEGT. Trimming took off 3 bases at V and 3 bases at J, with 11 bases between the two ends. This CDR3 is CASSEAGVKETQYF. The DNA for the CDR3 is TGTGCCAGCAGTGAGGCAGGGGTAAAAGAGACCCAGTACTTC.

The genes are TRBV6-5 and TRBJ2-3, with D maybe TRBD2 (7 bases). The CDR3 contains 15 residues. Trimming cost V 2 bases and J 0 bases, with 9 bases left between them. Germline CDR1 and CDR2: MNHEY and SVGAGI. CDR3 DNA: TGTGCCAGCAGTTACGGGGGGGCCAGCACAGATACGCAGTATTTT. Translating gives CASSYGGASTDTQYF.

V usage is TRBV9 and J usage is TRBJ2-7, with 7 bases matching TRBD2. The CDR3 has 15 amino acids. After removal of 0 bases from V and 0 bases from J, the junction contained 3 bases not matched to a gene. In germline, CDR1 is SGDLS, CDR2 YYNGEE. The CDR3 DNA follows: TGTGCCAGCAGCGTAGGGGGAGGGATCTCCTACGAGCAGTACTTC. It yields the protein CASSVGGGISYEQYF.

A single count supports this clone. For the CDR3, the DNA is TGTGCCAGCTCACCATTGGGGGGGTACGGCTACACCTTC. This sequence encodes CASSPLGGYGYTF. The chain employs TRBV18 and TRBJ1-2; maybe TRBD1 (5 bases). The CDR3 has 13 residues. V dropped 2 bases and J dropped 8 bases, with 12 bases sitting between them. The V gene's germline CDR1 is KGHSH and CDR2 LQKENI.

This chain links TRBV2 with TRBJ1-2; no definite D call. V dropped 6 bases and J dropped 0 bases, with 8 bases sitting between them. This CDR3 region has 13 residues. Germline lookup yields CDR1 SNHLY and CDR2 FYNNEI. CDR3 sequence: CASSDGSNYGYTF. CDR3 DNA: TGTGCCAGCAGCGACGGGTCTAACTATGGCTACACCTTC.

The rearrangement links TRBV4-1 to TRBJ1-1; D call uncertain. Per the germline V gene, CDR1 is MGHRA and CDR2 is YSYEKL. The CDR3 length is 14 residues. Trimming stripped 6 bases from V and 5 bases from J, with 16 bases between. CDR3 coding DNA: TGCGCCAGCAGTCCCCGAGCGGGAGATACTGAAGCTTTCTTT. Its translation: CASSPRAGDTEAFF.